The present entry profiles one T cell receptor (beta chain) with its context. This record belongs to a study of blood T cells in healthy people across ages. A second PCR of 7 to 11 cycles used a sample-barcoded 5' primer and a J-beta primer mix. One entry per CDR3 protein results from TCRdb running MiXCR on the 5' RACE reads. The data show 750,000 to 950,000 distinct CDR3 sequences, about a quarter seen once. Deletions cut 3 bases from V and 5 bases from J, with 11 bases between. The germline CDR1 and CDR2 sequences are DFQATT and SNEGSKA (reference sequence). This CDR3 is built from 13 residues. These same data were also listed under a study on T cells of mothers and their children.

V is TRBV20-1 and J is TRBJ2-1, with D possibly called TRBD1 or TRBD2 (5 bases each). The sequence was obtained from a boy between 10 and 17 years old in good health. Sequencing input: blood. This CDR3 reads CSASIGDHNEQFF. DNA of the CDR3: TGCAGTGCTAGTATCGGGGACCACAATGAGCAGTTCTTC.